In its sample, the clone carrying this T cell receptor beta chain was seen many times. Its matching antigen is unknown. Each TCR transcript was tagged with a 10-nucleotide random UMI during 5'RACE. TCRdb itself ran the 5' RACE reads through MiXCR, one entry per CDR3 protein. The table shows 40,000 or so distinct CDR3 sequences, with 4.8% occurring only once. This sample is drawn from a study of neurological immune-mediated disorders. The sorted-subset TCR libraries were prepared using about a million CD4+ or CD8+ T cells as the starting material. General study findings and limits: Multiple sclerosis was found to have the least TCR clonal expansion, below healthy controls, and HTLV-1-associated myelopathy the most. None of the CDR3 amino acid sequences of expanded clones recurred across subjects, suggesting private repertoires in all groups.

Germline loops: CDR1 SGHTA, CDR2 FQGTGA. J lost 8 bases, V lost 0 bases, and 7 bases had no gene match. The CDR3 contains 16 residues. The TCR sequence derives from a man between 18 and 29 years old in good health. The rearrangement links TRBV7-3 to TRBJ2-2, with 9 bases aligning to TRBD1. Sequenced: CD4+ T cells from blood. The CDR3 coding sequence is TGTGCCAGCAGCTTAACGTGGGGACAGGGCGCGGGGGAGCTGTTTTTT. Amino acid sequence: CASSLTWGQGAGELFF.